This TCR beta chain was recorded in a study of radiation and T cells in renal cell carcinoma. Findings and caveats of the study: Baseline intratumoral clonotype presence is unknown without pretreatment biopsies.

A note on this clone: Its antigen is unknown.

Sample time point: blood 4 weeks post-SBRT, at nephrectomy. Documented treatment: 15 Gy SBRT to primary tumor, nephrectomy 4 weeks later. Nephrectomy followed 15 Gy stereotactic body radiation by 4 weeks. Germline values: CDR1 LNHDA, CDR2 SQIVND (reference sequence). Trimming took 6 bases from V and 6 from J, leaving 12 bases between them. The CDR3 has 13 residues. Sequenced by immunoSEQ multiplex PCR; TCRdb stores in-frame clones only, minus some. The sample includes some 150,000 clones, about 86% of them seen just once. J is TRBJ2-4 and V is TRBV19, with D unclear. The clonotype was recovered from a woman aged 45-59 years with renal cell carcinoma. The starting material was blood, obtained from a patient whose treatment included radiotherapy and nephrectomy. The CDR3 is CASRSRSTNIQYF. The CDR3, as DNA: TGTGCCAGTAGGTCCCGCTCGACAAACATTCAGTACTTC.